A single sample is the source of the 32 T cell receptor beta chains below, sequenced in a study of cytomegalovirus exposure and HLA in healthy donors. The PCR used 60 Vbeta and 13 Jbeta primers. TCRdb keeps only in-frame clones here, not all; method: immunoSEQ multiplex PCR. Of roughly 140,000 clones listed, roughly 82% are singletons. Specimen: PBMCs. These receptors were obtained from a man aged 25-45 years in good health and CMV-seropositive.

The table lists this clone with a few counts. This rearrangement joins TRBV5-4 to TRBJ2-4; the match to TRBD1 covers 9 bases. The V and J ends lost 3 bases and 7 bases, in that order; junction bases with no gene match: 8. The germline gives CDR1 SGHNT, CDR2 YYREEE (reference sequence). This CDR3 contains 15 residues. CDR3 DNA sequence: TGTGCCAGCAGCTCCCCGGGACAGGGTATGAACATTCAGTACTTC. Amino acids: CASSSPGQGMNIQYF. The full variable domain, with the rest looked up from reference TRBV5-4 and TRBJ2-4, is ETGVTQSPTHLIKTRGQQVTLRCSSQSGHNTVSWYQQALGQGPQFIFQYYREEENGRGNFPPRFSGLQFPNYSSELNVNALELDDSALYLCASSSPGQGMNIQYFGAGTRLSVL.

This chain links TRBV4-1 with TRBJ1-2; TRBD1 matches 11 bases. CDR1 is MGHRA and CDR2 is YSYEKL in the germline V gene. With V trimmed by 0 bases and J by 8 bases, 5 bases remained unmatched. This CDR3 is 15 amino acids long. CDR3 sequence: CASSQEGTGGSGYTF. CDR3 bases: TGCGCCAGCAGCCAAGAAGGGACAGGGGGGAGCGGCTACACCTTC.

The rearrangement joins TRBV19 to TRBJ1-6; D perhaps matches TRBD1 (6 bases). V was cut by 0 bases and J by 11 bases, with 20 bases left in between. This CDR3 has 17 residues. The germline V gene has CDR1 LNHDA and CDR2 SQIVND (reference sequence). DNA for the CDR3: TGTGCCAGTAGTATAGATCTCGGTCAGGGGTACGGGACACCCCTCCACTTT. Translating gives CASSIDLGQGYGTPLHF.

This sequence joins TRBV6-5 and TRBJ1-2; the D is unclear. V dropped 0 bases and J dropped 4 bases, with 9 bases sitting between them. In germline, CDR1 is MNHEY, CDR2 SVGAGI. The CDR3 spans 14 residues. CDR3 sequence reads: CASSYSIASYGYTF. As DNA, the CDR3 is TGTGCCAGCAGTTACTCGATAGCTAGCTATGGCTACACCTTC.

Regarding this clone: A read error may produce the germline difference seen at one junction end. The chain is built from TRBV28 and TRBJ2-4; the match to TRBD2 covers 13 bases. The CDR3 is made up of 15 amino acids. The germline V gene encodes CDR1 MDHEN and CDR2 SYDVKM. As DNA, the CDR3 is TGTGCCAGCAGACTAGCGGGGGGGCCCGGAAACAGTCAGTACTTC. Translated: CASRLAGGPGNSQYF.

The rearrangement links TRBV7-9 to TRBJ1-1; D not resolved. The CDR3 is made up of 13 amino acids. The V gene's germline CDR1 is SEHNR and CDR2 FQNEAQ (reference sequence). The ends were cut back, 5 bases at V and 0 bases at J, with 7 bases in the middle. For the CDR3, the DNA is TGTGCCAGCAGCCCCGTTATGAACACTGAAGCTTTCTTT. Its translation: CASSPVMNTEAFF.

V gene TRBV28 combines with J gene TRBJ1-4; tentatively, D is TRBD1 (6 bases). Looked up from germline, CDR1 is MDHEN and CDR2 is SYDVKM. Trimming removed 5 bases at V and 6 bases at J, with 10 bases between. This CDR3 spans 13 amino acids. The CDR3, as DNA: TGTGCCAGCAGTAAAAGGGGGTATGAAAAACTGTTTTTT. It yields the protein CASSKRGYEKLFF.

The gene calls are TRBV19 and TRBJ1-6; 7 positions match TRBD1. This CDR3 has 15 amino acids. Trimming took 7 bases from V and 7 from J; bases not matched to a gene: 10. Germline assignment: CDR1 LNHDA and CDR2 SQIVND (reference sequence). CDR3 region: CASTGDSLTNSPLHF. CDR3 in DNA: TGTGCCAGTACTGGGGACAGTTTAACAAATTCACCCCTCCACTTT.

The chain is built from TRBV30 and TRBJ2-7; 7 nucleotides match TRBD1. V lost 3 bases and J lost 0; bases outside the gene matches: 5. CDR3 size: 14 residues. In germline, CDR1 is GTSNPN, CDR2 SVGIG (reference sequence). CDR3 amino acids: CAWRIRDSSYEQYF. The CDR3, as DNA: TGTGCCTGGAGGATCCGGGACAGCTCCTACGAGCAGTACTTC. Full variable domain (rest looked up from reference TRBV30 and TRBJ2-7): SQTIHQWPATLVQPVGSPLSLECTVEGTSNPNLYWYRQAAGRGLQLLFYSVGIGQISSEVPQNLSASRPQDRQFILSSKKLLLSDSGFYLCAWRIRDSSYEQYFGPGTRLTVT.

As to this clone: At one boundary the junction diverges from the germline segment, which might be a read error. This chain connects TRBV7-9 to TRBJ2-7, with 7 positions matching TRBD1. Germline-derived CDR1 and CDR2 are SEHNR and FQNEAQ (reference sequence). This CDR3 comprises 14 residues. The CDR3 is CSSSSGDRPRSQYF. CDR3 coding DNA: TGTTCCAGCAGCTCCGGGGACAGACCAAGGAGTCAGTACTTC.

This clone was detected a few times. The chain employs TRBV28 and TRBJ1-5; D may be TRBD1 (6 bases). Germline-derived CDR1 and CDR2 are MDHEN and SYDVKM. The CDR3 extends over 14 amino acids. Trimming cost V 2 bases and J 7 bases, with 12 bases left between them. The CDR3 DNA follows: TGTGCCAGCAGTTTAACAGGGTTCGTGCAGCCCCAGCATTTT. Translation: CASSLTGFVQPQHF.

The gene calls are TRBV28 and TRBJ2-1; D gene unclear. V lost 6 bases to trimming and J lost 4 bases, with 10 bases between them. In germline, CDR1 is MDHEN, CDR2 SYDVKM. The CDR3 length is 13 residues. The CDR3, as DNA: TGTGCCAGCAGACCCCCAGGTTACAATGAGCAGTTCTTC. It yields the protein CASRPPGYNEQFF. Full variable domain (remainder filled in from reference TRBV28 and TRBJ2-1): DVKVTQSSRYLVKRTGEKVFLECVQDMDHENMFWYRQDPGLGLRLIYFSYDVKMKEKGDIPEGYSVSREKKERFSLILESASTNQTSMYLCASRPPGYNEQFFGPGTRLTVL.

V usage is TRBV7-9 and J usage is TRBJ1-1; 7 nucleotides match TRBD1. Germline V CDR1 and CDR2: SEHNR, FQNEAQ (reference sequence). J gave up 0 bases and V 5 bases, and 6 bases lay outside the gene matches. There are 15 residues in the CDR3. CDR3 protein: CASSERQGLNTEAFF. The CDR3 coding sequence is TGTGCCAGCAGCGAACGACAGGGTTTGAACACTGAAGCTTTCTTT.

Only a few counts were recorded for this clone. V and J are TRBV14 and TRBJ2-1, with 8 bases fitting TRBD2. This CDR3 region has 13 residues. Germline trimming cut 4 bases from V and 9 bases from J; bases unmatched to any gene: 5. Looked up from germline, CDR1 is SGHDN and CDR2 is FVKESK. The CDR3 DNA reads as TGTGCCAGCAGCCCCGGGAGGGCAGGTGAGCAGTTCTTC. Translated, it gives CASSPGRAGEQFF.

V and J are TRBV5-4 and TRBJ2-7; tentative D call: TRBD1 (6 bases). Trimming took off 4 bases at V and 3 bases at J, with 11 bases between the two ends. Germline CDR1 reads SGHNT; CDR2 reads YYREEE (reference sequence). This CDR3 has 13 residues. The CDR3 DNA is TGTGCCAGCAGCCCACAGGGTGACTACGAGCAGTACTTC. Protein product: CASSPQGDYEQYF.

By sample fraction, this clone is medium-sized. This sequence joins TRBV5-1 and TRBJ2-2; a weak D match, TRBD1 (5 bases). CDR1 and CDR2 (germline): SGHRS, YFSETQ. Trimming removed 0 bases at V and 4 bases at J, with 10 bases between. The CDR3 has 15 residues. The chain's CDR3 is CASSLGQGPTGELFF. The CDR3 bases are TGCGCCAGCAGCTTGGGGCAGGGTCCCACCGGGGAGCTGTTTTTT.

The chain uses TRBV28 and TRBJ1-5; D gene ambiguous. Germline V CDR1 and CDR2: MDHEN, SYDVKM. The CDR3 contains 12 residues. V lost 1 base, J lost 4 bases, and 2 bases lay in between. The CDR3 DNA reads TGTGCCAGCAGTTTATTAAATCAGCCCCAGCATTTT. Translated: CASSLLNQPQHF.

The CDR3 reads CASRPAHKFYGYTF. The CDR3 bases are TGTGCCAGCAGGCCCGCCCACAAGTTCTATGGCTACACCTTC. The chain uses TRBV28 and TRBJ1-2, with no clear D. The germline gives CDR1 MDHEN, CDR2 SYDVKM. The V and J ends lost 6 bases and 4 bases respectively, with 15 bases between them. This CDR3 has 14 residues.

This clone was detected only a few times. The junction departs from germline at one end; a sequencing error may be responsible. The rearrangement links TRBV7-9 to TRBJ1-6; 8 bases line up with TRBD1. Per germline, CDR1 SEHNR and CDR2 FQNEAQ (reference sequence). The CDR3 is 17 amino acids. The CDR3 region is CASSQSGTGQNNSPLHF. The CDR3, as DNA: TGCGCCAGCAGCCAATCCGGGACAGGACAAAATAATTCACCCCTCCACTTT.

V usage is TRBV5-4 and J usage is TRBJ2-4, with 7 bases fitting TRBD1. The germline V gene has CDR1 SGHNT and CDR2 YYREEE (reference sequence). The J segment lost 5 bases and the V segment lost 4 bases, leaving 6 bases of the junction unmatched. The CDR3 length is 14 residues. The CDR3: CASSPPGQQNIQYF. The DNA of the CDR3 is TGTGCCAGCAGCCCTCCGGGACAGCAAAACATTCAGTACTTC.

The V call is TRBV6-5, the J call TRBJ1-2; 7 positions agree with TRBD1. The CDR3 runs 13 residues. CDR1 is MNHEY, CDR2 SVGAGI, per germline. J gave up 6 bases and V 5 bases, and 6 bases lay outside the gene matches. Here the CDR3 reads CASSTRGENGYTF. The DNA for the CDR3 is TGTGCCAGCAGTACCAGGGGGGAGAATGGCTACACCTTC.

The CDR3: CASSLDTRSLAPLHF. The CDR3 nucleotides are TGTGCCAGCAGTTTGGACACCCGTTCCCTAGCGCCCCTCCACTTT. The chain links TRBV6-5 to TRBJ1-6; D possibly corresponds to TRBD1 (5 bases). Germline V gene lookup returns CDR1 MNHEY and CDR2 SVGAGI. The V and J ends lost 4 bases and 13 bases respectively, with 20 bases between them. The CDR3 loop spans 15 amino acids.

V usage is TRBV6-5 and J usage is TRBJ2-5; a possible D gene is TRBD2 (6 bases). The length of the CDR3 is 14 residues. CDR1 and CDR2 from the germline V gene are MNHEY and SVGAGI. V lost 6 bases and J 5 bases, leaving 16 bases between the germline ends. This CDR3 reads CASSLRGAGETQYF. The CDR3 coding sequence is TGTGCCAGCAGCTTACGAGGGGCGGGGGAGACCCAGTACTTC.

This clone has just a few counts. The V and J genes are TRBV19 and TRBJ1-5, with unresolved D. The V and J ends lost 5 bases and 1 base respectively, with 12 bases between them. The length of the CDR3 is 15 residues. Germline CDR1 and CDR2: LNHDA and SQIVND (reference sequence). The DNA for the CDR3 is TGTGCCAGTAGTGAAGAGGGTCGGAGCAATCAGCCCCAGCATTTT. It encodes CASSEEGRSNQPQHF.

The V call is TRBV5-1, the J call TRBJ2-1, with D possibly TRBD2 on 6 matching bases. CDR1 and CDR2 (germline): SGHRS, YFSETQ. The CDR3 sequence is 14 residues long. Deletions cut 7 bases from V and 6 bases from J, with 17 bases between. CDR3 in amino acids: CASRSGPSANEQFF. The CDR3 DNA reads TGCGCCAGCCGGTCAGGCCCTAGCGCCAATGAGCAGTTCTTC.

The rearrangement joins TRBV9 to TRBJ2-1; TRBD1 matches 7 bases. The length of the CDR3 is 17 residues. In germline, CDR1 is SGDLS, CDR2 YYNGEE. V dropped 0 bases and J dropped 0; count of bases not matched to a gene: 6. CDR3 sequence reads: CASSVEVRDSSYNEQFF. The CDR3 region has the DNA TGTGCCAGCAGCGTAGAGGTCAGGGACAGCTCCTACAATGAGCAGTTCTTC.

The rearrangement joins TRBV4-3 to TRBJ1-4; 7 bases align to TRBD1. V was pared by 1 base and J by 10 bases, with 15 bases of the junction left unmatched. This CDR3 comprises 17 residues. Germline assignment: CDR1 LGHNA and CDR2 YSLEER. The CDR3 protein is CASSQVTGAAGRAKLFF. The CDR3 DNA sequence: TGCGCCAGCAGCCAAGTAACAGGGGCCGCGGGGCGGGCAAAACTGTTTTTT.

The chain has TRBV4-2 and TRBJ2-5; D perhaps matches TRBD1 (6 bases). The end of the DNA is better explained by TRBJ2-7, so the J call may be wrong. Looked up from germline, CDR1 is LGHNA and CDR2 is YNFKEQ. This CDR3 is 14 amino acids long. Here the CDR3 reads CASSPDSRAYEQYF. CDR3 DNA: TGTGCCAGCAGCCCGGACAGCAGAGCCTACGAGCAGTACTTC.

This sequence joins TRBV7-2 and TRBJ1-2; a weak D match, TRBD1 (6 bases). V was shortened by 2 bases and J by 3 bases, with 22 bases between the two germline ends. CDR3 length: 18 amino acids. CDR1 is SGHTA and CDR2 is FQGNSA in the germline V gene. The CDR3 loop is CASSLRWAGALSDYGYTF. CDR3 coding DNA: TGTGCCAGCAGCTTAAGGTGGGCAGGGGCCCTGAGCGACTATGGCTACACCTTC. The full variable domain, in which reference TRBV7-2 and TRBJ1-2 provide the parts outside the CDR3, is GAGVSQSPSNKVTEKGKDVELRCDPISGHTALYWYRQSLGQGLEFLIYFQGNSAPDKSGLPSDRFSAERTGGSVSTLTIQRTQQEDSAVYLCASSLRWAGALSDYGYTFGSGTRLTVV.

The chain recombines TRBV28 with TRBJ2-7; D might be TRBD1 (5 bases). The CDR3 spans 13 residues. V was cut by 2 bases and J by 2 bases, with 7 bases left in between. CDR1 is MDHEN, CDR2 SYDVKM, per germline. CDR3 DNA sequence: TGTGCCAGCAGTTTAGTACAGGCCTACGAGCAGTACTTC. Protein: CASSLVQAYEQYF.

This clone occurred a few times. The rearrangement joins TRBV5-6 to TRBJ2-3, with 12 bases matching TRBD2. CDR1 is SGHDT, CDR2 YYEEEE, per germline. The CDR3 has 18 residues. With 0 bases clipped from V and 4 bases from J, the junction kept 9 bases outside the gene matches. CDR3 amino acids: CASSLVGLAGGVPDTQYF. The CDR3 DNA sequence: TGTGCCAGCAGCTTGGTTGGTCTAGCGGGGGGGGTTCCAGATACGCAGTATTTT.

This clone was counted between two and nine times. The chain has TRBV6-6 and TRBJ2-7, with 9 bases matching TRBD1. In germline, CDR1 is MNHNY, CDR2 SVGAGI (reference sequence). Losses at the gene ends were 6 bases for V and 2 bases for J; bases not matched to a gene: 5. The CDR3 sequence is 14 residues long. CDR3 sequence reads: CASSRTGATYEQYF. The CDR3, as DNA: TGTGCCAGCAGCCGGACAGGGGCCACCTACGAGCAGTACTTC.